The clone carrying this TCR beta chain was observed many times. Its target is not known. Sample time point: newly diagnosed GD, antithyroid drugs for less than 3 months. Isolated PBMC RNA provided the starting material for the TCR library. The entry originates in a study of regulatory T cells in long-lasting Graves disease. For the study at large: Those Graves' patients who were newly diagnosed had been on antithyroid drugs under 3 months. Study results and limitations: Persistent disease was associated with favored TRBV28 usage and with favored use of TRBJ1-2 and TRBJ2-5.

Germline V lookup: CDR1 SGHTA, CDR2 FQGNSA. Losses at the gene ends were 3 bases for V and 0 bases for J; bases not matched to a gene: 5. The CDR3 is 15 amino acids. Sequencing libraries for TCR beta were prepared with iRepertoire HTBI primers and Arm-PCR of CDR3 regions. TCRdb independently ran MiXCR on the multiplex PCR reads; one entry per CDR3 protein. The sample holds roughly 350,000 distinct CDR3 sequences, roughly 16% seen once. The sample also formed part of further work on T cells in Graves' hyperthyroidism and ophthalmopathy. That work contributes: During a first-round RT-PCR of the TCR CDR3, the HTBI primer set was used. The blood repertoire included most of the expanded thyroid clonotypes above 0.001.

The input for sequencing was peripheral blood mononuclear cells (PBMCs), taken at new diagnosis, from a patient treated with antithyroid drugs. The receptor was derived from a woman between 18 and 29 years old with Graves disease. This rearrangement joins TRBV7-2 to TRBJ2-7; TRBD2 matches 7 bases. The CDR3 region has the DNA TGTGCCAGCAGCTTCCGCCGGACTAGCTCCTACGAGCAGTACTTC. This translates into CASSFRRTSSYEQYF.